This is a list of T cell receptor beta chains from one sample in a study of cytomegalovirus exposure and HLA in healthy donors. Assay used: immunoSEQ multiplex PCR; TCRdb lists only in-frame clones, some missing. The data show around 170,000 clones, 81% seen once. Sequenced: PBMCs. The source of these receptors is a man aged 50 to 60 in good health and CMV-seronegative. The CDR3 runs from the conserved cysteine through the conserved F or W. The order of the fields is clone size, D gene, V gene, J gene, CDR3 protein, CDR3 DNA. The D gene is left open where the match is weak. Size is stated for part of the rows, as once, few or many counts, or as a class when the clone is expanded.

-	-	TRBV7-2	TRBJ2-3	CASSLGLLDTQYF	TGTGCCAGCAGCTTAGGACTCCTAGATACGCAGTATTTT
-	-	TRBV20-1	TRBJ2-5	CSALSAAQYF	TGCAGTGCCCTAAGTGCTGCTCAGTACTTC
-	-	TRBV7-6	TRBJ2-7	CASSLAGSYEQYF	TGTGCCAGCAGCTTAGCCGGTTCCTACGAGCAGTACTTC
-	-	TRBV19	TRBJ2-7	CATSPGDVYEQYF	TGTGCCACTAGCCCGGGGGACGTCTACGAGCAGTACTTC
-	TRBD2	TRBV5-4	TRBJ2-5	CASSFLAGETQYF	TGTGCCAGCAGCTTTTTAGCGGGGGAGACCCAGTACTTC
-	TRBD1	TRBV6-5	TRBJ1-2	CASNPQGTGYGYTF	TGTGCCAGCAACCCACAGGGGACCGGCTATGGCTACACCTTC
-	TRBD1	TRBV10-3	TRBJ2-7	CAISRGTGISYEQYF	TGTGCCATCAGTCGTGGGACAGGGATCTCCTACGAGCAGTACTTC
once	TRBD1	TRBV19	TRBJ1-1	CASSSGGTEAFF	TGTGCCAGTAGTTCAGGGGGAACTGAAGCTTTCTTT
-	TRBD2	TRBV11-2	TRBJ2-1	CASRSAGGLGEQFF	TGTGCCAGCAGATCAGCGGGGGGGCTAGGTGAGCAGTTCTTC
once	-	TRBV27	TRBJ1-1	CASSSSQGMNTEAFF	TGTGCCAGCAGTTCCTCACAGGGAATGAACACTGAAGCTTTCTTT
-	TRBD1	TRBV18	TRBJ1-6	CASSFIQGGSPLHF	TGTGCCAGCTCATTTATTCAGGGGGGATCACCCCTCCACTTT